The clone carrying this TCR beta chain was counted at least ten times. Its antigen is currently unknown. TCR beta libraries were made by quantitative 5'-RACE with molecular barcodes. Via MiXCR, TCRdb re-called the 5' RACE reads, giving one row per CDR3 protein. The sample has roughly 100,000 distinct CDR3 sequences; under 30% are singletons. The data were taken from a study of CD8 T cells in ankylosing spondylitis. Study outcomes and limitations: Seven to nine highly homologous variants formed a TCR beta motif that appeared characteristic of ankylosing spondylitis blood. Disease-linked clones, CD8+, were relatively rare in peripheral blood.

The specimen was synovial fluid, either unsorted or a sorted T cell fraction (not recorded which). This clonotype was obtained from a male donor with ankylosing spondylitis.

The CDR3 DNA reads TGTGCCAGCAGCCCTCACGACTACTACAATGAGCAGTTCTTC. Encoded protein: CASSPHDYYNEQFF. The chain employs TRBV14 and TRBJ2-1; tentatively, D is TRBD2 (5 bases). CDR1 SGHDN and CDR2 FVKESK come from the germline V gene. The ends were cut back, 4 bases at V and 3 bases at J, with 10 bases in the middle. The CDR3 totals 14 residues.